Below are 31 T cell receptor beta chains sequenced from a single sample in a study of blood T cells in healthy people across ages (dated by TCRdb to between 2014 and 2017). Preparation of the library involved 5' RACE. Sequenced on an Illumina HiSeq 2500. A second about 7 to 11 cycle PCR used a sample-barcoded 5' primer and a J-beta primer mix. TCRdb's own reprocessing of the public reads used fastp at Q25 and MiXCR and kept productive beta chains. Rows are unified per CDR3 protein, each entry keeping the most common DNA and genes. The sample table holds around 800,000 distinct CDR3 sequences, of which around 25% were seen once. Together, the top ten hold less than 3.5% of the sample. These data were likewise used in another study, on T cells of mothers and their children.

Sequencing was performed on blood. These receptors all stem from a boy aged 10-17 years in good health.

J is TRBJ2-1 and V is TRBV5-6; 12 bases agree with TRBD2. With the DNA end fitting TRBJ2-7 better, the J assignment may be wrong. The CDR3 loop spans 18 amino acids. Germline V gene data show CDR1 as SGHDT and CDR2 as YYEEEE. The CDR3 loop reads CASSLRGLAGPSSYEQYF. The CDR3 nucleotides are TGTGCCAGCAGCTTGAGGGGACTAGCGGGTCCCTCGTCCTACGAGCAGTACTTC.

The chain couples TRBV18 to TRBJ2-7; 8 positions agree with TRBD2. The V gene end was trimmed by 0 bases and the J gene end by 2 bases; junction bases not matched to a gene: 3. Germline V gives CDR1 KGHSH, CDR2 LQKENI. The CDR3 extends over 15 amino acids. CDR3 sequence reads: CASSPPGTRTYEQYF. In nucleotides, the CDR3 is TGTGCCAGCTCACCACCGGGGACTAGGACCTACGAGCAGTACTTC.

J is TRBJ2-4 and V is TRBV27; TRBD1 agrees at 7 bases. The CDR3 is 15 residues long. Germline CDR1 reads MNHEY; CDR2 reads SMNVEV (reference sequence). V lost 4 bases, J lost 4 bases, and 7 bases stayed unmatched. The CDR3 DNA reads TGTGCCAGCAGTTCAGACAGGGAAATGAAAAACATTCAGTACTTC. Translating gives CASSSDREMKNIQYF.

The table lists this clonotype with a few counts. The chain recombines TRBV4-1 with TRBJ2-1; D uncertain. In germline, CDR1 is MGHRA, CDR2 YSYEKL. Trimming took 0 bases from V and 0 from J, leaving 9 bases between them. The CDR3 consists of 16 residues. The CDR3 sequence is CASSQEPQSSYNEQFF. The CDR3 nucleotides are TGCGCCAGCAGCCAAGAACCCCAAAGCTCCTACAATGAGCAGTTCTTC.

The chain uses TRBV5-5 and TRBJ2-6; perhaps TRBD1 as D (6 bases). Deletions cut 4 bases from V and 0 bases from J, with 11 bases between. This CDR3 region has 16 residues. The germline gives CDR1 SGHKS, CDR2 YYEKEE (reference sequence). For the CDR3, the DNA is TGTGCCAGCAGCCTACAGGGCTTCTCTGGGGCCAACGTCCTGACTTTC. This translates into CASSLQGFSGANVLTF.

This clonotype was counted between two and nine times. The rearrangement uses TRBV24-1 and TRBJ2-3, with TRBD1 matching 9 bases. Per germline, CDR1 KGHDR and CDR2 SFDVKD. V gave up 9 bases and J gave up 6 bases; unmatched junction bases: 6. The CDR3 contains 13 residues. The CDR3 DNA follows: TGTGCCACCGGGACAGGGATTATGGATACGCAGTATTTT. Translation gives CATGTGIMDTQYF.

J is TRBJ1-1 and V is TRBV6-1; the D gene is possibly TRBD1 (5 bases). The V end was cut by 5 bases, the J end by 1 base, with 14 bases between. The germline V gene encodes CDR1 MNHNS and CDR2 SASEGT. The CDR3 length is 15 residues. In nucleotides, the CDR3 is TGTGCCAGCAGTTTTGCGAACAGGCCGAACACTGAAGCTTTCTTT. Its translation: CASSFANRPNTEAFF.

The chain has TRBV6-5 and TRBJ2-2; D may be TRBD1 (6 bases). The CDR3 loop spans 15 amino acids. V lost 0 bases and J 7 bases, leaving 12 bases between the germline ends. Germline CDR1 and CDR2: MNHEY and SVGAGI. DNA of the CDR3: TGTGCCAGCAGTTACTCGACTACAGGGTTCGGGGAGCTGTTTTTT. Amino acid sequence: CASSYSTTGFGELFF.

The chain has TRBV27 and TRBJ1-1, with 11 bases aligning to TRBD1. Germline values: CDR1 MNHEY, CDR2 SMNVEV (reference sequence). The ends lost 6 bases at V and 1 base at J; junction bases unmatched: 4. The CDR3 has 15 residues. CDR3 nucleotides: TGTGCCAGCAGCTGGGGGACAGGGGGGAACACTGAAGCTTTCTTT. It specifies CASSWGTGGNTEAFF.

There are a few counts of this clonotype. The chain carries TRBV5-1 and TRBJ2-5; TRBD2 is a possible D gene (6 bases). Germline-derived CDR1 and CDR2 are SGHRS and YFSETQ. The V gene lost 5 bases and the J gene lost 1 base, with 12 bases spanning the gap. CDR3 length: 14 residues. The CDR3 DNA reads as TGCGCCAGCAGACCCGGGGGACCCCAAGAGACCCAGTACTTC. It is translated as CASRPGGPQETQYF.

The gene calls are TRBV18 and TRBJ2-1; TRBD2 aligns across 7 bases. The germline V gene encodes CDR1 KGHSH and CDR2 LQKENI. The CDR3 totals 17 residues. Trimming at V came to 3 bases and at J to 0 bases, leaving 8 bases not matched to a gene. This CDR3 reads CASSPGLAESSYNEQFF. CDR3 nucleotide sequence: TGTGCCAGCTCACCCGGGCTAGCGGAGAGCTCCTACAATGAGCAGTTCTTC.

This clonotype was counted only a few times. The rearrangement links TRBV7-3 to TRBJ2-5; TRBD1 is a possible D gene (6 bases). The tail of the sequence fits TRBJ2-7 better, so the J call may be wrong. The CDR3 runs to 13 residues. The germline gives CDR1 SGHTA, CDR2 FQGTGA. The CDR3 loop is CASSRSGAYEQYF. CDR3 DNA: TGTGCCAGCAGCCGATCAGGGGCCTACGAGCAGTACTTC.

The CDR3 spells CASSQAASGSLYEQYF. The DNA for the CDR3 is TGCGCCAGCAGCCAGGCTGCCAGCGGGAGTCTCTACGAGCAGTACTTC. The V and J genes are TRBV4-1 and TRBJ2-7; 8 bases line up with TRBD2. The ends lost 3 bases at V and 3 bases at J; junction bases unmatched: 10. The length of the CDR3 is 16 residues. Germline V gene data show CDR1 as MGHRA and CDR2 as YSYEKL.

Here the CDR3 reads CASSLYGLGDTQYF. The CDR3 DNA is TGTGCCAGCAGCTTATACGGGCTTGGAGATACGCAGTATTTT. This rearrangement joins TRBV13 to TRBJ2-3; D not certain. Trimming removed 2 bases from V and 5 bases from J, with 11 bases in between. The CDR3 is 14 amino acids. Germline V CDR1 and CDR2: PRHDT, FYEKMQ (reference sequence).

Concerning this clonotype: One junction end does not reproduce the germline sequence, and a read error may be involved. The J gene is TRBJ1-1, the V gene TRBV2, with TRBD1 identical over 7 bases. The CDR3 extends over 15 amino acids. Germline V gene sequence: CDR1 SNHLY, CDR2 FYNNEI. CDR3 DNA sequence: TGTGCTAGCAGTGAGGACAGGTTCATGAACACTGAAGCTTTCTTT. Its protein is CASSEDRFMNTEAFF.

The chain recombines TRBV6-2 or TRBV6-3 with TRBJ2-6, with D possibly being TRBD2 (5 bases). The CDR3 contains 16 residues. The V end lost 4 bases, the J end lost 0 bases, and 10 bases lay between the germline ends. Germline V gives CDR1 MNHEY, CDR2 SVGEGT. The CDR3 is CASSFGDYSGANVLTF. CDR3 in DNA: TGTGCCAGCAGTTTCGGGGATTACTCTGGGGCCAACGTCCTGACTTTC.

This clonotype was observed a few times. One junction end disagrees with the germline gene, perhaps due to a read error. V usage is TRBV7-3 and J usage is TRBJ2-5; maybe TRBD2 (6 bases). CDR1 is SGHTA and CDR2 is FQGTGA in the germline V gene. The CDR3 is made up of 15 amino acids. The DNA for the CDR3 is TGTGCCAGCAGCTCGGGACTCTCCCGGCAAGAGGCCCAGTACTTC. Translating it yields CASSSGLSRQEAQYF.

The chain links TRBV7-9 to TRBJ2-3; TRBD1 is a possible D gene (5 bases). The CDR3 is made up of 15 amino acids. The germline gives CDR1 SEHNR, CDR2 FQNEAQ (reference sequence). V was pared by 5 bases and J by 2 bases, with 14 bases between. The CDR3 DNA reads TGTGCCAGCAGCCCCCTGGACACCTCCACAGATACGCAGTATTTT. Translating gives CASSPLDTSTDTQYF.

The chain combines TRBV20-1 with TRBJ2-2; no definite D call. CDR3 length: 12 amino acids. Trimming removed 0 bases from V and 10 bases from J, with 9 bases in between. Germline-derived CDR1 and CDR2 are DFQATT and SNEGSKA (reference sequence). The chain's CDR3 is CSARDRSAELFF. The CDR3 nucleotides are TGCAGTGCTAGAGATCGGAGTGCGGAGCTGTTTTTT.

This chain uses TRBV30 with TRBJ1-4, with no clear D. This CDR3 spans 13 amino acids. Looked up from germline, CDR1 is GTSNPN and CDR2 is SVGIG (reference sequence). V lost 0 bases to trimming and J lost 4 bases, with 6 bases between them. The chain's CDR3 is CAWSVMSNEKLFF. DNA of the CDR3: TGTGCCTGGAGTGTAATGAGTAATGAAAAACTGTTTTTT.

The chain is built from TRBV7-8 and TRBJ1-6; TRBD1 is a possible D gene (6 bases). This CDR3 comprises 15 residues. The germline gives CDR1 SGHVS, CDR2 FQNEAQ. V lost 1 base and J lost 10, with 14 bases in between. CDR3 DNA: TGTGCCAGCAGCTTAGAGGCGGGAGGGGGATCACCCCTCCACTTT. As protein: CASSLEAGGGSPLHF.

On this clonotype: An end of the junction does not agree with germline; a read error may underlie this. The V call is TRBV2, the J call TRBJ2-1; TRBD2 might be the D (6 bases). The DNA end is more similar to TRBJ2-5, so the J call may be wrong. The CDR3 runs 15 residues. Germline lookup yields CDR1 SNHLY and CDR2 FYNNEI. The CDR3 loop reads CASSEARGRGQTQYF. CDR3 sequence (DNA): TGTGCCAGCAGCGAAGCGCGGGGACGGGGTCAGACCCAGTACTTC.

The V call is TRBV10-1, the J call TRBJ2-2, with D possibly TRBD1 on 5 matching bases. This CDR3 contains 14 residues. Trimming left V 3 bases short and J 1 base short, with 6 bases between. The germline V gene has CDR1 WNHNN and CDR2 SYGVQD (reference sequence). CDR3 region: CASSDQGNTGELFF. For the CDR3, the DNA is TGCGCCAGCAGTGACCAGGGGAACACCGGGGAGCTGTTTTTT.

This clonotype was recorded a few times. The rearrangement joins TRBV27 to TRBJ1-2, with a tentative D call TRBD1 (5 bases). Germline assignment: CDR1 MNHEY and CDR2 SMNVEV (reference sequence). Trimming took 7 bases from V and 0 from J, leaving 24 bases between them. The CDR3 has 18 amino acids. The CDR3 DNA reads TGTGCCAGCACCCCCCGTACGGCAGGGAGCCTTTCTAACTATGGCTACACCTTC. Translating gives CASTPRTAGSLSNYGYTF.

In nucleotides, the CDR3 is TGTGCCAGCCCTAAGGGCGGCCCTCACGGGGAGGCCAACGTCCTGACTTTC. Its translation is CASPKGGPHGEANVLTF. The V gene is TRBV7-8, the J gene TRBJ2-6, with D tentatively TRBD2 (5 bases). V was trimmed by 8 bases and J by 6 bases, leaving 23 bases between them. From germline, CDR1 is SGHVS and CDR2 FQNEAQ. The CDR3 sequence is 17 residues long.

The J gene is TRBJ1-4, the V gene TRBV5-1; 10 bases line up with TRBD1. Looked up from germline, CDR1 is SGHRS and CDR2 is YFSETQ. The CDR3 has 15 amino acids. V trimming: 1 base; J trimming: 7 bases; junction bases outside the gene matches: 4. The CDR3 DNA sequence: TGCGCCAGCAGCTTGACCGGGACAGGGGTTGAAAAACTGTTTTTT. Translating it yields CASSLTGTGVEKLFF.

In its sample, this clonotype was seen a few times. This chain connects TRBV12-3 or TRBV12-4 to TRBJ1-4; 7 bases match TRBD1. V lost 3 bases and J lost 7; bases outside the gene matches: 5. CDR3 length equals 14 residues. CDR3 sequence: CASSFVGGGEKLFF. For the CDR3, the DNA is TGTGCCAGCAGTTTCGTAGGGGGCGGTGAAAAACTGTTTTTT.

The rearrangement joins TRBV7-9 to TRBJ2-2; 12 bases fit TRBD1. V was pared by 10 bases and J by 3 bases, with 12 bases of the junction left unmatched. CDR3 size: 17 residues. CDR1 is SEHNR and CDR2 is FQNEAQ in the germline V gene (reference sequence). DNA of the CDR3: TGTGCCACTCCGGGACAGGGGGCTTCTAGATACACCGGGGAGCTGTTTTTT. Its protein is CATPGQGASRYTGELFF.

This clonotype has more than one count but fewer than ten. The chain combines TRBV15 with TRBJ2-5; possibly TRBD2 for D (6 bases). The CDR3 is 13 amino acids. The germline CDR1 and CDR2 sequences are LNHNV and YYDKDF (reference sequence). Trimming stripped 8 bases from V and 1 base from J, with 11 bases between. The CDR3 bases are TGTGCCACCCCGGGACTCCTCCAAGAGACCCAGTACTTC. Its protein product is CATPGLLQETQYF. Full variable domain (rest looked up from reference TRBV15 and TRBJ2-5): DAMVIQNPRYQVTQFGKPVTLSCSQTLNHNVMYWYQQKSSQAPKLLFHYYDKDFNNEADTPDNFQSRRPNTSFCFLDIRSPGLGDTAMYLCATPGLLQETQYFGPGTRLLVL.

A single count supports this clonotype. J is TRBJ2-1 and V is TRBV9; D may correspond to TRBD1 or TRBD2 (5 bases each). The better agreement between TRBJ2-5 and the DNA end casts doubt on the J call. The CDR3 is made up of 15 amino acids. Germline V gene lookup returns CDR1 SGDLS and CDR2 YYNGEE. The CDR3 nucleotides read TGTGCCAGCAGCCCCGATGGAGGTAACAGGGAGACCCAGTACTTC. Amino acids: CASSPDGGNRETQYF.

This clonotype was seen only a few times. The genes are TRBV29-1 and TRBJ2-5; D unclear. Looked up from germline, CDR1 is SQVTM and CDR2 is ANQGSEA. CDR3 size: 13 residues. V lost 4 bases, J lost 5 bases, and 14 bases lay in between. The CDR3 bases are TGCAGCGTTGCAGTCTGGGAAAGTGAGACCCAGTACTTC. This sequence encodes CSVAVWESETQYF.